Listed below are T cell receptor beta chains from one sample, sequenced in a study of OX40 agonist ivuxolimab in advanced cancers. Sequenced by immunoSEQ multiplex PCR; TCRdb stores in-frame clones only, minus some. This table holds around 46,000 clones, more than 85% found once. The source material was CD4+ or CD8+ T cells sorted from blood, sampled in a trial of the OX40 agonist ivuxolimab. These receptors originate from an adult with an advanced solid tumor such as melanoma, head and neck, liver or kidney cancer. The CDR3 runs from the conserved cysteine through the conserved F or W. The order of the fields is J gene, D gene, V gene, clone size, CDR3 DNA, CDR3 protein. The D gene is left open where the match is weak. The size of a clone is reported for some rows only, either as once, few or many, or as a class for expanded clones.

J: TRBJ1-5
D: TRBD1
V: TRBV27
size: -
DNA: TGTGCCAGCGGTACAGGGGCCCACAATCAGCCCCAGCATTTT
CDR3: CASGTGAHNQPQHF

J: TRBJ2-7
D: -
V: TRBV6-6
size: -
DNA: TGTGCCAGCAGTTACGGGGTTGGAAGGGAGCAGTACTTC
CDR3: CASSYGVGREQYF

J: TRBJ2-7
D: -
V: TRBV27
size: -
DNA: TGTGCCAGCAGTTTGGCAGGGGACTCCTACGAGCAGTACTTC
CDR3: CASSLAGDSYEQYF

J: TRBJ2-3
D: -
V: TRBV27
size: -
DNA: TGTGCCAGCAGGCCTTCACGAGGAGATACGCAGTATTTT
CDR3: CASRPSRGDTQYF

J: TRBJ1-1
D: TRBD1
V: TRBV7-9
size: once
DNA: TGTGCCAGCAGCGGGCCGACAGGGGGCGGTGAAGCTTTCTTT
CDR3: CASSGPTGGGEAFF

J: TRBJ2-4
D: -
V: TRBV7-9
size: few
DNA: TGTGCCAGCGGACCCCCGGGAGCGAACATTCAGTACTTC
CDR3: CASGPPGANIQYF

J: TRBJ2-7
D: -
V: TRBV6-5
size: -
DNA: TGTGCCAGCAGTTACTCCTACACCGGGTCTTCCTACGAGCAGTACTTC
CDR3: CASSYSYTGSSYEQYF

J: TRBJ1-2
D: -
V: TRBV5-6
size: -
DNA: TGTGCCAGCAGCTTGGCCAGGGTTGAACTGGGCGGAGGCTACACCTTC
CDR3: CASSLARVELGGGYTF

J: TRBJ1-5
D: -
V: TRBV30
size: few
DNA: TGTGCCTGGAGTGTGGGAGACAATCAGCCCCAGCATTTT
CDR3: CAWSVGDNQPQHF

J: TRBJ2-7
D: -
V: TRBV27
size: -
DNA: TGTGCCAGCAGATACAGGGGGGGTCTGTCCTACGAGCAGTACTTC
CDR3: CASRYRGGLSYEQYF

J: TRBJ2-7
D: -
V: TRBV7-9
size: -
DNA: TGTGCCAGCAGCTTAGCGCGCGTTGGCTCCTACGAGCAGTACTTC
CDR3: CASSLARVGSYEQYF

J: TRBJ2-7
D: -
V: TRBV11-2
size: -
DNA: TGTGCCAGCAGCAAGGACTACGAGCAGTACTTC
CDR3: CASSKDYEQYF

J: TRBJ1-2
D: -
V: TRBV13
size: -
DNA: TGTGCCAGCAGCCCTCAGGGTTGGAACTATGGCTACACCTTC
CDR3: CASSPQGWNYGYTF

J: TRBJ2-5
D: TRBD2
V: TRBV7-8
size: -
DNA: TGTGCCAGCAGCGAGACTAGCGGGGGGGATCAAGAGACCCAGTACTTC
CDR3: CASSETSGGDQETQYF

J: TRBJ2-1
D: -
V: TRBV6-4
size: -
DNA: TGTGCCAGCAGTGGCTCCCCCGGGGCCTACAATGAGCAGTTCTTC
CDR3: CASSGSPGAYNEQFF

J: TRBJ2-1
D: -
V: TRBV4-1
size: -
DNA: TGCGCCAGCAGCCAAGAAGGACGGGGCTCCTACAATGAGCAGTTCTTC
CDR3: CASSQEGRGSYNEQFF

J: TRBJ2-6
D: -
V: TRBV7-8
size: few
DNA: TGTGCCAGCAGCTTACCGGGAACTGGGGCCAACGTCCTGACTTTC
CDR3: CASSLPGTGANVLTF

J: TRBJ2-7
D: TRBD2
V: TRBV6-5
size: -
DNA: TGTGCCAGTTGGGGGGGGTACGAGCAGTACTTC
CDR3: CASWGGYEQYF

J: TRBJ1-2
D: -
V: TRBV19
size: -
DNA: TGTGCCAGTAGTATAGGACTTCCTAACTATGGCTACACCTTC
CDR3: CASSIGLPNYGYTF

J: TRBJ2-3
D: -
V: TRBV6-5
size: -
DNA: TGTGCCAGCCATACAGGATTCTATTCAGATACGCAGTATTTT
CDR3: CASHTGFYSDTQYF

J: TRBJ2-3
D: TRBD1
V: TRBV28
size: -
DNA: TGTGCCAGCAGTTTAGGACAGGGGAGGACAGATACGCAGTATTTT
CDR3: CASSLGQGRTDTQYF

J: TRBJ2-7
D: TRBD2
V: TRBV6-5
size: -
DNA: TGTGCCAGCAGGCTACTAGCGGGACTCTACGAGCAGTACTTC
CDR3: CASRLLAGLYEQYF